Listed here are 22 T cell receptor beta chains from one sample, sequenced in a study of T cells in Graves' hyperthyroidism and ophthalmopathy. Amplified TCR beta CDR3 regions derived from RNA transcripts. Using the HTBI primer set, a first-round RT-PCR was run on the TCR CDR3. In TCRdb, the multiplex PCR reads were re-called with MiXCR into one record per CDR3 protein. The profile shows about 720,000 distinct CDR3 sequences, roughly 15% of them singletons. Sequencing was done on a sample of blood. These receptors originate from a man between 18 and 29 years old with Graves' hyperthyroidism.

The chain recombines TRBV18 with TRBJ2-7; TRBD2 aligns across 8 bases. The trim removed 6 bases at V and 2 bases at J, leaving 9 bases unmatched. The CDR3 is 15 amino acids. Germline values: CDR1 KGHSH, CDR2 LQKENI. The CDR3 DNA sequence: TGTGCCAGCTCCCCTCCGAGTAGCGGGACCTACGAGCAGTACTTC. This codes for CASSPPSSGTYEQYF.

This clonotype was found a few times. The rearrangement joins TRBV6-1 to TRBJ2-2, with D hard to call. Germline V gene data show CDR1 as MNHNS and CDR2 as SASEGT. The CDR3 consists of 17 residues. Trimming took 5 bases from V and 3 from J, leaving 19 bases between them. CDR3 sequence (DNA): TGTGCCAGCAGTCTAACTGGGTCGGGCCCATACACCGGGGAGCTGTTTTTT. Protein product: CASSLTGSGPYTGELFF.

This clonotype was found many times. The chain carries TRBV12-3 or TRBV12-4 and TRBJ1-1; D may be TRBD1 (5 bases). The V and J ends lost 6 bases and 1 base respectively, with 12 bases between them. The CDR3 length is 14 residues. The CDR3 sequence is CASSWGAPNTEAFF. CDR3 bases: TGTGCCAGCAGCTGGGGCGCCCCGAACACTGAAGCTTTCTTT.

This clonotype was found many times. The chain combines TRBV30 with TRBJ2-3; D is possibly TRBD2 (6 bases). The length of the CDR3 is 14 residues. V was cut by 4 bases and J by 2 bases, with 13 bases left in between. Germline V CDR1 and CDR2: GTSNPN, SVGIG (reference sequence). CDR3 loop: CAWIPGLFTDTQYF. As DNA, the CDR3 is TGTGCCTGGATACCGGGACTGTTCACAGATACGCAGTATTTT.

The gene calls are TRBV29-1 and TRBJ1-5; D call uncertain. The V end lost 4 bases, the J end lost 3 bases, and 10 bases lay between the germline ends. The CDR3 consists of 13 residues. Germline-derived CDR1 and CDR2 are SQVTM and ANQGSEA. The CDR3 sequence: CSVVYENNQPQHF. CDR3 in DNA: TGCAGCGTTGTATATGAAAACAATCAGCCCCAGCATTTT.

This clonotype was observed many times. The chain employs TRBV10-3 and TRBJ1-1; D unclear. The length of the CDR3 is 13 residues. Germline V gene sequence: CDR1 ENHRY, CDR2 SYGVKD. Trimming removed 5 bases at V and 1 base at J, with 8 bases between. The DNA for the CDR3 is TGTGCCATCAGTCTTGGGGAGAACACTGAAGCTTTCTTT. Residues: CAISLGENTEAFF.

This chain joins TRBV4-1 and TRBJ2-1; the match to TRBD1 covers 7 bases. Losses at the gene ends were 4 bases for V and 9 bases for J; bases not matched to a gene: 12. This CDR3 contains 15 residues. CDR1 is MGHRA, CDR2 YSYEKL, per germline. CDR3 in DNA: TGCGCCAGCAGCCTCTCTCTGGGAGCAGGGGGTGAGCAGTTCTTC. It yields the protein CASSLSLGAGGEQFF.

The chain has TRBV3-1 and TRBJ1-4; 8 bases align to TRBD1. CDR3 size: 13 residues. V was pared by 6 bases and J by 11 bases, with 8 bases of the junction left unmatched. Germline V CDR1 and CDR2: LGHDT, YNNKEL (reference sequence). The CDR3 nucleotides are TGTGCCAGCAGACTACAGGGGGATGGCAAACTGTTTTTT. Its protein product is CASRLQGDGKLFF.

This sequence joins TRBV7-9 and TRBJ2-1, with no clear D. V lost 4 bases and J 8 bases, leaving 21 bases between the germline ends. Germline V gene data show CDR1 as SEHNR and CDR2 as FQNEAQ (reference sequence). The CDR3 contains 16 residues. CDR3 sequence (DNA): TGTGCCAGCAGCTCCACCCCCTACGGGTATGTTGATGAGCAGTTCTTC. This gives the protein CASSSTPYGYVDEQFF.

This clonotype was picked up many times. The chain uses TRBV5-1 and TRBJ1-1; 8 bases map to TRBD1. This CDR3 region has 14 residues. From germline, CDR1 is SGHRS and CDR2 YFSETQ. The junction had 10 bases not matched to a gene; V was cut back by 4 bases and J by 8 bases. In DNA form, the CDR3 reads TGCGCCAGCAGCAATACAGGGGGATCGTCAGAAGCTTTCTTT. Its protein is CASSNTGGSSEAFF.

The table lists this clonotype with many counts. The CDR3, as DNA: TGTGCCAGCAGCTTAGTGGCAGGGACCATCCAAGAGACCCAGTACTTC. Its protein is CASSLVAGTIQETQYF. The chain joins TRBV11-2 to TRBJ2-5; D may match TRBD1 or TRBD2 (5 bases each). CDR1 SGHAT and CDR2 FQNNGV come from the germline V gene. Trimming took 1 base from V and 1 from J, leaving 13 bases between them. The CDR3 covers 16 residues. Looking up the rest from reference TRBV11-2 and TRBJ2-5 gives the full variable domain: EAGVAQSPRYKIIEKRQSVAFWCNPISGHATLYWYQQILGQGPKLLIQFQNNGVVDDSQLPKDRFSAERLKGVDSTLKIQPAKLEDSAVYLCASSLVAGTIQETQYFGPGTRLLVL.

This rearrangement joins TRBV5-1 to TRBJ1-1; D gene uncertain. The CDR3 covers 13 residues. Germline V gives CDR1 SGHRS, CDR2 YFSETQ. V dropped 5 bases and J dropped 11 bases, with 19 bases sitting between them. The CDR3 DNA sequence: TGCGCCAGCAGGCTCCCCGGTAGGGTGGGGGCTTTCTTT. It is translated as CASRLPGRVGAFF.

This clonotype has at least ten counts. The V and J genes are TRBV28 and TRBJ2-3, with 8 nucleotides matching TRBD2. Unmatched junction bases numbered 6, after V lost 4 bases and J lost 6 bases. The CDR3 has 14 amino acids. The germline CDR1 and CDR2 sequences are MDHEN and SYDVKM. CDR3 DNA sequence: TGTGCCAGCAGTTCGGGGGGGCGGTTTGATACGCAGTATTTT. Translated, it gives CASSSGGRFDTQYF.

This clonotype has more than one count but fewer than ten. V is TRBV2 and J is TRBJ2-4; no reliable D call. The V and J ends lost 1 base and 3 bases respectively, with 7 bases between them. The CDR3 length is 14 residues. Germline values: CDR1 SNHLY, CDR2 FYNNEI. CDR3 loop: CASSEGVGKNIQYF. As DNA, the CDR3 is TGTGCCAGCAGTGAAGGAGTCGGCAAAAACATTCAGTACTTC.

The rearrangement joins TRBV19 to TRBJ2-7; the D gene is possibly TRBD2 (6 bases). The CDR3 has 13 amino acids. The germline V and J ends were trimmed by 5 bases and 4 bases, with 12 bases remaining between them. Germline lookup yields CDR1 LNHDA and CDR2 SQIVND (reference sequence). The CDR3 coding sequence is TGTGCCAGTAGTGCCGGGAGACGTTACGAGCAGTACTTC. This gives the protein CASSAGRRYEQYF. Complete variable domain (other parts from reference TRBV19 and TRBJ2-7): DGGITQSPKYLFRKEGQNVTLSCEQNLNHDAMYWYRQDPGQGLRLIYYSQIVNDFQKGDIAEGYSVSREKKESFPLTVTSAQKNPTAFYLCASSAGRRYEQYFGPGTRLTVT.

The chain links TRBV10-3 to TRBJ2-2; 11 bases agree with TRBD2. The CDR3 consists of 16 residues. Germline V gene lookup returns CDR1 ENHRY and CDR2 SYGVKD. The V gene end was trimmed by 7 bases and the J gene end by 1 base; junction bases not matched to a gene: 5. DNA for the CDR3: TGTGCCATCACCCCAGGGACTAGCGGGAACACCGGGGAGCTGTTTTTT. Encoded protein: CAITPGTSGNTGELFF.

The sample holds a few counts of this clonotype. V is TRBV5-4 and J is TRBJ2-1; TRBD2 matches 13 bases. V lost 0 bases to trimming and J lost 5 bases; unmatched junction nucleotides: 5. The CDR3 spans 17 residues. In germline, CDR1 is SGHNT, CDR2 YYREEE (reference sequence). Here the CDR3 reads CASSLGGLAGTNNEQFF. The CDR3 DNA reads TGTGCCAGCAGCTTGGGGGGACTAGCGGGGACCAACAATGAGCAGTTCTTC. The full variable domain, rest sourced from reference TRBV5-4 and TRBJ2-1, is ETGVTQSPTHLIKTRGQQVTLRCSSQSGHNTVSWYQQALGQGPQFIFQYYREEENGRGNFPPRFSGLQFPNYSSELNVNALELDDSALYLCASSLGGLAGTNNEQFFGPGTRLTVL.

This sequence joins TRBV10-2 and TRBJ1-1; no reliable D call. Trimming stripped 5 bases from V and 4 bases from J, with 8 bases between. The CDR3 has 12 amino acids. Germline-derived CDR1 and CDR2 are WSHSY and SAAADI. CDR3 nucleotides: TGCGCCAGCAGTCACACGGCCACTGAAGCTTTCTTT. Translated: CASSHTATEAFF.

This clonotype was seen many times. The rearrangement joins TRBV7-9 to TRBJ2-3; D tentatively fits TRBD1 or TRBD2 (6 bases each). This CDR3 has 17 amino acids. The V gene lost 6 bases and the J gene lost 4 bases, with 23 bases spanning the gap. Germline CDR1 SEHNR, CDR2 FQNEAQ (reference sequence). Here the CDR3 reads CASRPTGTLLGADTQYF. CDR3 bases: TGTGCCAGCAGACCCACAGGGACTCTCCTCGGTGCAGATACGCAGTATTTT.

This clonotype was recorded many times. The chain couples TRBV7-8 to TRBJ2-1; 8 nucleotides line up with TRBD1. The ends lost 5 bases at V and 3 bases at J; junction bases unmatched: 6. The CDR3 has 15 residues. The germline gives CDR1 SGHVS, CDR2 FQNEAQ. The CDR3 spells CASSPIGTGYNEQFF. The CDR3 DNA is TGTGCCAGCAGCCCAATTGGGACAGGCTACAATGAGCAGTTCTTC.

This clonotype was detected many times. The chain is built from TRBV7-9 and TRBJ2-7; D is perhaps TRBD2 (5 bases). The V end was cut by 6 bases, the J end by 6 bases, with 15 bases between. Germline CDR1 reads SEHNR; CDR2 reads FQNEAQ (reference sequence). CDR3 length: 13 amino acids. CDR3 amino acids: CASRWERGGEQYF. For the CDR3, the DNA is TGTGCCAGCAGATGGGAGCGTGGAGGCGAGCAGTACTTC.

This clonotype came up a few times. This chain links TRBV6-2 or TRBV6-3 with TRBJ2-1, with D perhaps given as TRBD1 or TRBD2 (5 bases each). The ends were cut back, 7 bases at V and 8 bases at J, with 30 bases in the middle. Germline V CDR1 and CDR2: MNHEY, SVGEGT. The CDR3 is 18 residues long. CDR3: CASTKRGSGMGPTDEQFF. The CDR3, as DNA: TGTGCCAGCACGAAAAGGGGAAGCGGAATGGGCCCTACCGATGAGCAGTTCTTC.